The 21 T cell receptor beta chains reported below all come from one sample, sequenced in a study of post-analysis software for immune sequencing data. Study outcomes and limitations: The study found TRBV5-6, TRBV5-1 and TRBV20-1 among four to six TRBV segments more frequent in patients than controls.

These TCRs are of unknown antigen specificity. Unique molecular identifiers tagged the TCR beta cDNA libraries. MiXCR, applied by TCRdb to the PCR reads, yields one record per CDR3 protein. The repertoire includes roughly 700,000 distinct CDR3 sequences, roughly 29% of them detected once, and roughly 0.54% sits in the top ten. The specimen was blood. The source is a girl between 10 and 17 years old with multiple sclerosis.

This clonotype was seen a handful of times. This sequence joins TRBV20-1 and TRBJ2-7, with 12 bases lining up with TRBD2. Germline assignment: CDR1 DFQATT and CDR2 SNEGSKA (reference sequence). Germline trimming cut 5 bases from V and 4 bases from J; bases unmatched to any gene: 3. The CDR3 runs to 13 residues. CDR3 residues: CSAPSGRGYEQYF. DNA of the CDR3: TGCAGTGCTCCTAGCGGGAGGGGTTACGAGCAGTACTTC.

The CDR3 coding sequence is TGCGCCAGCAGTCGAGAACCGGGGGGTTCTGGGGAAAAACTGTTTTTT. This translates into CASSREPGGSGEKLFF. The V gene is TRBV4-1, the J gene TRBJ1-4, with D perhaps matching TRBD1 (5 bases). The CDR3 contains 16 residues. Germline V gives CDR1 MGHRA, CDR2 YSYEKL. Deletions cut 6 bases from V and 8 bases from J, with 22 bases between.

The rearrangement joins TRBV15 to TRBJ1-5; D perhaps matches TRBD1 (5 bases). Per germline, CDR1 LNHNV and CDR2 YYDKDF (reference sequence). The V gene lost 4 bases and the J gene lost 3 bases, with 10 bases spanning the gap. This CDR3 has 14 amino acids. For the CDR3, the DNA is TGTGCCACCAGCATTGACAGTTTCAATCAGCCCCAGCATTTT. Amino acids: CATSIDSFNQPQHF.

This clonotype showed up just a few times. J is TRBJ2-1 and V is TRBV6-1, with 8 bases aligning to TRBD2. V lost 5 bases and J lost 1; bases outside the gene matches: 13. Germline V gene sequence: CDR1 MNHNS, CDR2 SASEGT. The CDR3 spans 18 residues. The DNA for the CDR3 is TGTGCCAGCAGTCCCCATACGGGAGGGGTGGAGTCCTACAATGAGCAGTTCTTC. This encodes CASSPHTGGVESYNEQFF.

The chain is built from TRBV3-1 and TRBJ2-7, with D possibly being TRBD2 (7 bases). This CDR3 is built from 15 residues. CDR1 and CDR2 from the germline V gene are LGHDT and YNNKEL (reference sequence). V dropped 6 bases and J dropped 4 bases, with 19 bases sitting between them. In DNA, the CDR3 is TGTGCCAGCAGTCGAACTCCCGCGGGGGCTTACGAGCAGTACTTC. Its protein product is CASSRTPAGAYEQYF.

Ten or more counts support this clonotype. The V call is TRBV29-1, the J call TRBJ2-7; 7 bases map to TRBD1. Losses at the gene ends were 7 bases for V and 3 bases for J; bases not matched to a gene: 12. The germline CDR1 and CDR2 sequences are SQVTM and ANQGSEA. The CDR3 loop spans 14 amino acids. CDR3 nucleotides: TGCAGCGCCCAGGGGGTTGGAGGTAGCTACGAGCAGTACTTC. This sequence encodes CSAQGVGGSYEQYF.

This rearrangement joins TRBV10-3 to TRBJ2-3; TRBD1 is a possible D gene (6 bases). Germline-derived CDR1 and CDR2 are ENHRY and SYGVKD. Deletions cut 11 bases from V and 5 bases from J, with 26 bases between. The CDR3 contains 16 residues. Here the CDR3 reads CASRGGRGQRGDTQYF. CDR3 coding DNA: TGTGCCTCCCGCGGAGGCAGGGGACAAAGGGGAGATACGCAGTATTTT.

This clonotype showed up many times. The rearrangement links TRBV5-1 to TRBJ2-7; 13 positions agree with TRBD2. The CDR3 totals 15 residues. Trimming removed 2 bases from V and 7 bases from J; junction bases left unmatched: 6. Germline CDR1 and CDR2: SGHRS and YFSETQ. The CDR3 loop is CASSFGLAGAGEQYF. CDR3 DNA: TGCGCCAGCAGCTTCGGACTAGCGGGAGCGGGGGAGCAGTACTTC.

This clonotype was seen a few times. The chain carries TRBV7-9 and TRBJ2-1; TRBD1 matches at 11 bases. V lost 4 bases and J lost 8; bases outside the gene matches: 4. Germline V gives CDR1 SEHNR, CDR2 FQNEAQ (reference sequence). CDR3 length: 14 residues. This CDR3 reads CASSWGDRGYEQFF. CDR3 nucleotide sequence: TGTGCCAGCAGCTGGGGGGACAGGGGGTATGAGCAGTTCTTC.

The rearrangement links TRBV28 to TRBJ2-7; D gene ambiguous. V was pared by 3 bases and J by 4 bases, with 13 bases between. This CDR3 comprises 14 residues. Germline CDR1 reads MDHEN; CDR2 reads SYDVKM. The chain's CDR3 is CASSLSALAYEQYF. DNA of the CDR3: TGTGCCAGCAGTTTGTCAGCGTTGGCTTACGAGCAGTACTTC. Based on the CDR3 plus reference TRBV28 and TRBJ2-7, the full variable domain is DVKVTQSSRYLVKRTGEKVFLECVQDMDHENMFWYRQDPGLGLRLIYFSYDVKMKEKGDIPEGYSVSREKKERFSLILESASTNQTSMYLCASSLSALAYEQYFGPGTRLTVT.

The table lists this clonotype with many counts. J is TRBJ2-7 and V is TRBV29-1, with 8 bases identical to TRBD1. Germline CDR1 and CDR2: SQVTM and ANQGSEA. The V segment lost 7 bases and the J segment 6 bases; nucleotides outside the gene matches: 14. This CDR3 contains 14 residues. CDR3 amino acids: CSAEGGQGSSEQYF. In DNA, the CDR3 is TGCAGCGCGGAGGGCGGACAGGGTTCTTCCGAGCAGTACTTC.

This clonotype was observed a handful of times. The chain uses TRBV14 and TRBJ2-7; no definite D call. This CDR3 has 14 amino acids. The germline V and J ends were trimmed by 2 bases and 2 bases, with 10 bases remaining between them. Germline values: CDR1 SGHDN, CDR2 FVKESK. This CDR3 reads CASSQTYGPYEQYF. DNA for the CDR3: TGTGCCAGCAGCCAAACTTACGGGCCCTACGAGCAGTACTTC.

This clonotype was detected only a few times. This sequence joins TRBV9 and TRBJ2-5, with unresolved D. The germline gives CDR1 SGDLS, CDR2 YYNGEE. The CDR3 extends over 14 amino acids. Trimming shortened V by 3 bases and J by 0 bases, and 9 bases separated the two germline ends. CDR3 DNA sequence: TGTGCCAGCAGCGCCCGACTCAACCAAGAGACCCAGTACTTC. Amino acid sequence: CASSARLNQETQYF.

This clonotype showed up many times. The chain combines TRBV28 with TRBJ2-3; 7 bases match TRBD2. The CDR3 runs 17 residues. The V gene end was trimmed by 4 bases and the J gene end by 2 bases; junction bases not matched to a gene: 12. The germline V gene encodes CDR1 MDHEN and CDR2 SYDVKM. CDR3 DNA sequence: TGTGCCAGCAGTTCCCGGGTGGGGCGGGGGATCACAGATACGCAGTATTTT. It specifies CASSSRVGRGITDTQYF.

This clonotype was seen a few times. The chain combines TRBV20-1 with TRBJ1-2, with D unresolved. Germline lookup yields CDR1 DFQATT and CDR2 SNEGSKA (reference sequence). The CDR3 totals 14 residues. Between the trimmed V and J ends, which lost 3 bases and 0 bases, there was a span of 11 bases. This CDR3 reads CSASSPGSNYGYTF. DNA for the CDR3: TGCAGTGCTAGTAGTCCGGGATCTAACTATGGCTACACCTTC.

The rearrangement links TRBV28 to TRBJ2-1; TRBD2 is a possible D gene (6 bases). Germline CDR1 reads MDHEN; CDR2 reads SYDVKM. This CDR3 is built from 11 residues. The V gene lost 8 bases and the J gene lost 8 bases, with 10 bases spanning the gap. The CDR3 region has the DNA TGTGCCAGCCGACTAGTTGATGAGCAGTTCTTC. Amino acids: CASRLVDEQFF.

This chain connects TRBV19 to TRBJ1-1; 8 positions match TRBD1. CDR1 and CDR2 (germline): LNHDA, SQIVND (reference sequence). V lost 6 bases, J lost 5 bases, and 8 bases stayed unmatched. The CDR3 totals 14 residues. CDR3: CASSHDRGGTEAFF. The CDR3 nucleotides read TGTGCCAGTAGCCACGACAGGGGAGGGACTGAAGCTTTCTTT.

This clonotype occurred a few times. V usage is TRBV6-5 and J usage is TRBJ1-1; D remains ambiguous. With 6 bases removed from V and 8 bases from J, the gap between germline ends came to 10 bases. Germline lookup yields CDR1 MNHEY and CDR2 SVGAGI. The CDR3 has 11 residues. CDR3 in amino acids: CASRTGSEAFF. DNA of the CDR3: TGTGCCAGCAGGACCGGTTCCGAAGCTTTCTTT.

This clonotype was seen more than once but under ten times. V usage is TRBV20-1 and J usage is TRBJ2-3; D is perhaps TRBD2 (6 bases). There are 14 residues in the CDR3. Trimming stripped 5 bases from V and 2 bases from J, with 14 bases between. Germline CDR1 reads DFQATT; CDR2 reads SNEGSKA (reference sequence). The CDR3 spells CSAPPAGFTDTQYF. For the CDR3, the DNA is TGCAGTGCTCCCCCCGCGGGATTCACAGATACGCAGTATTTT.

This clonotype was detected only a few times. The chain is built from TRBV14 and TRBJ2-7; 8 bases map to TRBD1. The assigned J gene may be wrong: the sequence end matches TRBJ2-5 better. Germline lookup yields CDR1 SGHDN and CDR2 FVKESK. The CDR3 extends over 15 amino acids. The chain's CDR3 is CASSQSQGAGETQYF. The CDR3 region has the DNA TGTGCCAGCAGCCAGAGTCAGGGGGCCGGGGAGACCCAGTACTTC.

This rearrangement joins TRBV6-2 or TRBV6-3 to TRBJ2-7; TRBD1 is a possible D gene (6 bases). The germline CDR1 and CDR2 sequences are MNHEY and SVGEGT. V lost 0 bases to trimming and J lost 0 bases, with 9 bases between them. The CDR3 contains 15 residues. The CDR3 nucleotides are TGTGCCAGCAGTTACTCGGTGGACAGCTCCTACGAGCAGTACTTC. It specifies CASSYSVDSSYEQYF.